These T cell receptor beta chains were read from a single sample in a study of cytomegalovirus exposure and HLA in healthy donors. Sequencing was performed with immunoSEQ multiplex PCR; in TCRdb, only in-frame clones are kept and a portion is missing. This sample has more than 65,000 clones, with approximately 96% found just once. Input material: PBMCs. These receptors were collected from a woman between 18 and 30 years old in good health and CMV-seronegative. Both conserved end residues are part of each CDR3. The D gene is left open where the match is weak. Where a row states a size, it is once, few, many or the class of an expanded clone; other rows omit it.

>-|-|TRBV12-5|TRBJ1-2
TGTGCTAGTGGTTTGGCTCTGCTGGACCGCGCGCGGGGCTATGGCTACACCTTC
CASGLALLDRARGYGYTF
>-|TRBD2|TRBV9|TRBJ2-7
TGTGCCAGCAGCGTAGGACCAGCGGGGCAATACGAGCAGTACTTC
CASSVGPAGQYEQYF
>-|-|TRBV13|TRBJ1-4
TGTGCCAGCAGCTTTGGGTCCACCAGTGGGGGCAAACTGTTTTTT
CASSFGSTSGGKLFF
>-|-|TRBV28|TRBJ2-7
TGTGCCAGTCGGAGCTTTAGCTCCTACGAGCAGTACTTC
CASRSFSSYEQYF
>once|-|TRBV5-1|TRBJ2-7
TGCGCCAGCAGCTTGGACTCGCGGGTCTCCTACGAGCAGTACTTC
CASSLDSRVSYEQYF
>-|TRBD2|TRBV9|TRBJ2-2
TGTGCCAGCAGCGTAGCTGCTAGCGGAGCCCTTAACACCGGGGAGCTGTTTTTT
CASSVAASGALNTGELFF
>-|-|TRBV19|TRBJ2-7
TGTGCCAGTAGTACTGCGGGACAGTCCTACGAGCAGTACTTC
CASSTAGQSYEQYF
>-|TRBD2|TRBV6-5|TRBJ2-5
TGTGCCAGCAGAGATGCACTAGCGGGAGAGACCCAGTACTTC
CASRDALAGETQYF
>once|TRBD2|TRBV9|TRBJ2-5
TGTGCCAGCAGCCCGTCACCAGCGGGAGTTGGAGAGACCCAGTACTTC
CASSPSPAGVGETQYF
>once|-|TRBV28|TRBJ2-4
TGTGCCACGGGACTCCTAAACATTCAGTACTTC
CATGLLNIQYF
>-|-|TRBV20-1|TRBJ1-1
TGCAGGCCAACGGACACGCCAGAGGCTTTCTTT
CRPTDTPEAFF
>-|-|TRBV19|TRBJ2-3
TGTGCCACCGCGAGCCTAGATACGCAGTATTTT
CATASLDTQYF
>-|TRBD2|TRBV4-1|TRBJ2-1
TGCGCCAGCAGCCAAGTAGGCGAGCCAGAGGGACTAGAGGGGTTCTTC
CASSQVGEPEGLEGFF
>-|TRBD1|TRBV10-3|TRBJ1-4
TGTGCCATCGGAGGCCGTGACAGGGTAGACGAAAAACTGTTTTTT
CAIGGRDRVDEKLFF
>-|-|TRBV2|TRBJ2-7
TGTGCCAGCAGGGACAGCCCGGGACGGAGCTACGAGCAGTACTTC
CASRDSPGRSYEQYF
>-|-|TRBV19|TRBJ1-4
TGTGCCAGTAGTATAATGGGAGCAACTAATGAAAAACTGTTTTTT
CASSIMGATNEKLFF
>-|TRBD1|TRBV10-1|TRBJ1-3
TGCGCCAGCAGCCTGGGGACAGGGTTCTCTGGAAACACCATATATTTT
CASSLGTGFSGNTIYF
>-|-|TRBV7-9|TRBJ1-2
TGTGCCAGCAGCCCCCACCGGGACTATGGCTACACCTTC
CASSPHRDYGYTF
>-|TRBD2|TRBV10-3|TRBJ2-1
TGTGCCATAAGGGGGACTAGCGGGAGTGAGCAGTTCTTC
CAIRGTSGSEQFF
>-|-|TRBV4-1|TRBJ2-7
TGCGCCAGCAGCCAAGAATTGAACGGGGGCTACGAGCAGTACTTC
CASSQELNGGYEQYF
>-|TRBD1|TRBV25-1|TRBJ2-7
TGTGCCACCAACGGACAGGGAGGCTACGAGCAGTACTTC
CATNGQGGYEQYF
>-|-|TRBV30|TRBJ2-3
TGTGCCGAGGAGGGGAAACTAGGGGATACGCAGTATTTT
CAEEGKLGDTQYF
>-|TRBD2|TRBV18|TRBJ2-7
TGTGCCAGCTCACCCTCCTGGGGGGGCTACGAGCAGTACTTC
CASSPSWGGYEQYF
>-|-|TRBV15|TRBJ2-7
TGTGCCACCAGCAGAGAGGGGCATGAAGGGTATGAGCAGTACTTC
CATSREGHEGYEQYF
>-|TRBD2|TRBV6-5|TRBJ2-1
TGTGCCAGCAGTAAAGTAGCGGGAGGGCCGGTTGGGCAGTTCTTC
CASSKVAGGPVGQFF
>-|-|TRBV2|TRBJ1-1
TGTGCCAGCAGGCCCCCCACAGGGCCGAACACTGAAGCTTTCTTT
CASRPPTGPNTEAFF
>-|-|TRBV15|TRBJ1-4
TGTGCCACCAGCAGAAGTGCGTCGCTTAATGAAAAACTGTTTTTT
CATSRSASLNEKLFF
>-|TRBD2|TRBV19|TRBJ2-1
TGTGCCAGTAGTATGGCGGGACTAGCGGGGGGCAATGAGCAGTTCTTC
CASSMAGLAGGNEQFF
>-|TRBD1|TRBV27|TRBJ1-6
TGTGCCAGCAGTACCCCGACAGGGAGCTCCTATAATTCACCCCTCCACTTT
CASSTPTGSSYNSPLHF
>-|-|TRBV12-2|TRBJ2-6
TGTGCAAGTCTCATCAAGAGACTAGCTGCTGGGGCCAACGTCCTGACTTTC
CASLIKRLAAGANVLTF